Below, 18 T cell receptor beta chains from the same sample are listed, as sequenced in a study of control samples from healthy donors and cancer patients. This table comes from immunoSEQ multiplex PCR, and its TCRdb copy is limited to in-frame clones, with some not included. The sample lists tens of thousands of clones; roughly nine tenths were seen once. Sequenced sample: blood. These TCRs come from a man aged 50-60 years in good health.

This clone has a single count. The J gene is TRBJ1-4, the V gene TRBV19, with D hard to call. V lost 7 bases, J lost 0 bases, and 9 bases lay in between. From germline, CDR1 is LNHDA and CDR2 SQIVND (reference sequence). The CDR3 has 14 residues. DNA of the CDR3: TGTGCCAGTACAAAGGGTTCAACTAATGAAAAACTGTTTTTT. Protein product: CASTKGSTNEKLFF.

This rearrangement joins TRBV6-6 to TRBJ1-5, with D unresolved. V dropped 2 bases and J dropped 2 bases, with 7 bases sitting between them. Per germline, CDR1 MNHNY and CDR2 SVGAGI (reference sequence). This CDR3 has 14 amino acids. The CDR3 DNA reads as TGTGCCAGCAGTTACGGGCGAGGCAATCAGCCCCAGCATTTT. Translated, it gives CASSYGRGNQPQHF.

This chain joins TRBV25-1 and TRBJ1-1, with D unresolved. This CDR3 has 11 amino acids. V lost 1 base, J lost 7 bases, and 4 bases lay in between. CDR1 MGHDK and CDR2 SYGVNS come from the germline V gene. CDR3 sequence: CASSESLEAFF. CDR3 bases: TGTGCCAGCAGTGAATCTCTTGAAGCTTTCTTT.

The J gene is TRBJ2-5, the V gene TRBV29-1; no firm D call. In germline, CDR1 is SQVTM, CDR2 ANQGSEA. The V and J ends lost 8 bases and 9 bases respectively, with 10 bases between them. CDR3 length: 9 residues. The DNA for the CDR3 is TGCAGCATCGGCCCACCCCAGTACTTC. Amino acids: CSIGPPQYF.

The genes are TRBV14 and TRBJ2-5; D is ambiguous. Trimming took 0 bases from V and 4 from J, leaving 3 bases between them. Germline V lookup: CDR1 SGHDN, CDR2 FVKESK. The CDR3 runs to 12 residues. The CDR3 is CASSQDPETQYF. The CDR3 DNA reads TGTGCCAGCAGCCAAGACCCAGAGACCCAGTACTTC.

This clone was detected once. This sequence joins TRBV7-8 and TRBJ1-1; D gene unclear. The CDR3 totals 13 residues. Trimming shortened V by 1 base and J by 1 base, and 4 bases separated the two germline ends. Germline V CDR1 and CDR2: SGHVS, FQNEAQ. The CDR3 region is CASSLEGNTEAFF. CDR3 coding DNA: TGTGCCAGCAGCTTAGAGGGGAACACTGAAGCTTTCTTT. Based on the CDR3 plus reference TRBV7-8 and TRBJ1-1, the full variable domain is GAGVSQSPRYKVAKRGQDVALRCDPISGHVSLFWYQQALGQGPEFLTYFQNEAQLDKSGLPSDRFFAERPEGSVSTLKIQRTQQEDSAVYLCASSLEGNTEAFFGQGTRLTVV.

This sequence joins TRBV19 and TRBJ1-1; tentative D call: TRBD1 (5 bases). Per germline, CDR1 LNHDA and CDR2 SQIVND (reference sequence). The CDR3 extends over 15 amino acids. Trimming stripped 5 bases from V and 1 base from J, with 14 bases between. CDR3 residues: CASSPPLGGNTEAFF. The CDR3 bases are TGTGCCAGTAGTCCTCCCCTTGGGGGGAACACTGAAGCTTTCTTT.

The gene calls are TRBV30 and TRBJ2-2, with 8 bases matching TRBD2. V lost 8 bases and J lost 4; bases outside the gene matches: 9. This CDR3 region has 14 residues. Germline CDR1 is GTSNPN and CDR2 is SVGIG (reference sequence). The CDR3 reads CAEQGGGLTGELFF. Written as DNA, the CDR3 is TGTGCCGAGCAGGGCGGGGGGCTCACCGGGGAGCTGTTTTTT. The whole variable domain, filled in from reference TRBV30 and TRBJ2-2, reads SQTIHQWPATLVQPVGSPLSLECTVEGTSNPNLYWYRQAAGRGLQLLFYSVGIGQISSEVPQNLSASRPQDRQFILSSKKLLLSDSGFYLCAEQGGGLTGELFFGEGSRLTVL.

J is TRBJ1-6 and V is TRBV7-9; D may be TRBD1 (5 bases). The V end lost 2 bases, the J end lost 13 bases, and 15 bases lay between the germline ends. There are 14 residues in the CDR3. The germline CDR1 and CDR2 sequences are SEHNR and FQNEAQ (reference sequence). The CDR3 coding sequence is TGTGCCAGCAGCTTAAACAGGAATTCTAGTCCCCTCCACTTT. As protein: CASSLNRNSSPLHF. Variable domain in full (rest from reference TRBV7-9 and TRBJ1-6): DTGVSQNPRHKITKRGQNVTFRCDPISEHNRLYWYRQTLGQGPEFLTYFQNEAQLEKSRLLSDRFSAERPKGSFSTLEIQRTEQGDSAMYLCASSLNRNSSPLHFGNGTRLTVT.

CDR3 coding DNA: TGTGCCAGCAGCCTAGGGACATCCCTCGTTTGGAACACTGAAGCTTTCTTT. Protein sequence: CASSLGTSLVWNTEAFF. V is TRBV5-4 and J is TRBJ1-1, with D possibly TRBD1 on 6 matching bases. Germline CDR1 SGHNT, CDR2 YYREEE (reference sequence). This CDR3 has 17 residues. V dropped 4 bases and J dropped 1 base, with 20 bases sitting between them.

The chain employs TRBV3-1 (or the pseudogene TRBV3-2) and TRBJ1-2; possible D gene TRBD1, 6 bases. Germline V gene sequence: CDR1 LGHDT, CDR2 YNNKEL (reference sequence). The CDR3 runs 17 residues. V gave up 0 bases and J gave up 5 bases, with 19 bases separating them. The CDR3 nucleotides read TGTGCCAGCAGCCAAGATGGACAGTGGGCGAGCGCGTATGGCTACACCTTC. As protein: CASSQDGQWASAYGYTF.

The chain is built from TRBV1 and TRBJ1-5. TRBV1 is a listed pseudogene. The CDR3 loop spans 20 amino acids. The CDR3 DNA reads TGCACCAGCAGCCAAGATTGGCAGCAGAAGAGGGGTTTCAGCAATCAGCCCCAGCATTTT. As protein: CTSSQDWQQKRGFSNQPQHF.

The J gene is TRBJ2-7, the V gene TRBV30; no clear D. The CDR3 spans 13 residues. Deletions cut 1 base from V and 2 bases from J, with 9 bases between. CDR1 is GTSNPN, CDR2 SVGIG, per germline (reference sequence). The CDR3 sequence: CAWSAKVPYEQYF. The CDR3 coding sequence is TGTGCCTGGAGTGCAAAGGTACCCTACGAGCAGTACTTC.

Worth noting for this clone: One junction end does not reproduce the germline sequence, and a read error may be involved. The rearrangement uses TRBV7-8 and TRBJ2-1, with 11 bases identical to TRBD2. This CDR3 is 15 amino acids long. The germline V gene has CDR1 SGHVS and CDR2 FQNEAQ. The CDR3 is CASSLAGGRNGEQFF. CDR3 in DNA: TGTGCCAGCAGTTTAGCGGGGGGGCGAAACGGTGAGCAGTTCTTC.

The chain combines TRBV29-1 with TRBJ1-2, with D tentatively TRBD1 (6 bases). CDR3 length equals 12 residues. Germline-derived CDR1 and CDR2 are SQVTM and ANQGSEA. Trimming pared 3 bases from V and 6 bases from J, leaving 11 bases between. Here the CDR3 reads CSVDPTGNGYTF. CDR3 sequence (DNA): TGCAGCGTTGATCCGACAGGAAATGGCTACACCTTC. The full variable domain, its missing parts supplied by reference TRBV29-1 and TRBJ1-2, is SAVISQKPSRDICQRGTSLTIQCQVDSQVTMMFWYRQQPGQSLTLIATANQGSEATYESGFVIDKFPISRPNLTFSTLTVSNMSPEDSSIYLCSVDPTGNGYTFGSGTRLTVV.

In this sample, this clone turned up once. The chain couples TRBV6-6 to TRBJ2-7, with a possible D match to TRBD2 (6 bases). The CDR3 spans 13 residues. The germline V gene encodes CDR1 MNHNY and CDR2 SVGAGI (reference sequence). Trimming took off 8 bases at V and 5 bases at J, with 16 bases between the two ends. The CDR3 DNA is TGTGCCAGCCTCAGGCAGGGAGGCGACGAGCAGTACTTC. This translates into CASLRQGGDEQYF.

The rearrangement uses TRBV11-2 and TRBJ1-6, with D uncertain. Trimming removed 4 bases at V and 8 bases at J, with 9 bases between. The length of the CDR3 is 13 residues. The germline gives CDR1 SGHAT, CDR2 FQNNGV. CDR3 in DNA: TGTGCCAGCAGCTCGGAGACTTATTCACCCCTCCACTTT. Protein sequence: CASSSETYSPLHF.

This clone was seen just once. J is TRBJ1-5 and V is TRBV5-8; the D is unclear. V was shortened by 0 bases and J by 4 bases, with 14 bases between the two germline ends. The germline V gene has CDR1 SGHTS and CDR2 YDEGEE. This CDR3 has 16 residues. The CDR3 here is CASSLVSGSPNQPQHF. The DNA for the CDR3 is TGTGCCAGCAGCTTGGTCTCGGGATCCCCTAATCAGCCCCAGCATTTT.